Below, one TCR beta chain is given with its context. Its antigen is as yet unknown. The record originates from a study of T cell responses to AZD1222 COVID-19 vaccine. The CDR3 runs to 15 residues. Produced via immunoSEQ multiplex PCR; TCRdb's table is partial and in-frame only. The sample carries some 180,000 clones, around 94% recorded once. Study-level points and caveats: Mostly white British, mostly female donors; authors suggested clonal diversity may be underestimated. Repertoire collection took place solely once the T cell response had peaked.

The V and J genes are TRBV21-1 and TRBJ1-2; TRBD1, the table's D call, was not compared with the DNA. TRBV21-1 is described as a pseudogene. This sample comprised peripheral blood, obtained 28 days after the second AZD1222 dose. The receptor comes from an adult who received the AZD1222 COVID-19 vaccine. The CDR3 loop reads CARIPGQGKDYGYTF. CDR3 bases: TGTGCCAGAATCCCGGGACAGGGGAAGGACTATGGCTACACCTTC.